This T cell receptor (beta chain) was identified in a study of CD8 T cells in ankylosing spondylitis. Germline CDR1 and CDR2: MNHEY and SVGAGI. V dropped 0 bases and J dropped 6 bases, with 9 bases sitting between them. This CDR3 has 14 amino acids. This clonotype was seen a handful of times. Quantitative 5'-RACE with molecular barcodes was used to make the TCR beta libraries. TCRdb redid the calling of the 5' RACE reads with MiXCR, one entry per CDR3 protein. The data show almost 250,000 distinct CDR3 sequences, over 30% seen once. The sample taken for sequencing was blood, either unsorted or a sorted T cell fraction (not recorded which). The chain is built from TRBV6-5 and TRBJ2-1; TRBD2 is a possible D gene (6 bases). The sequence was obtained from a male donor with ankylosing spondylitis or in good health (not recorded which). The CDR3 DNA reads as TGTGCCAGCAGTTACTCAGGGCGGGGCAATGAGCAGTTCTTC. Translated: CASSYSGRGNEQFF.